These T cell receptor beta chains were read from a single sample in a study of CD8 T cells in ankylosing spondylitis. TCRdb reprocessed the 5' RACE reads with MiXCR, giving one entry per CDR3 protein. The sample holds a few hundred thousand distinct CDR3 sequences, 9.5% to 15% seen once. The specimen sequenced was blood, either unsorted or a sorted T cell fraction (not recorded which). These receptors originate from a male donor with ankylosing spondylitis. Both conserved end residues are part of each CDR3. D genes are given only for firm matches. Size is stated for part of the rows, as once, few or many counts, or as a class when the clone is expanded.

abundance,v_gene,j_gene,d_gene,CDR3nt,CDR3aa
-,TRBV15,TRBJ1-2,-,TGTGCCACCAGCACCGGAGGGGGGGGCGGCTACACCTTC,CATSTGGGGGYTF
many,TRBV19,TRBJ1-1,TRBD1,TGTGCCAGTAGTATAGGATCCGACAGGGGAACTGAAGCTTTCTTT,CASSIGSDRGTEAFF
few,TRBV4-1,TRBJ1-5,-,TGCGCCAGCAGCCAAGACCAGGATCAGCCCCAGCATTTT,CASSQDQDQPQHF
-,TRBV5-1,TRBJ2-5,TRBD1,TGCGCCAGCAGCTTAGACAGGGTGGAAGAGACCCAGTACTTC,CASSLDRVEETQYF
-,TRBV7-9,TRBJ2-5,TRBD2,TGTGCCAGCAGCCCCTTAGCGGGAGTTGGGCAGACCCAGTACTTC,CASSPLAGVGQTQYF
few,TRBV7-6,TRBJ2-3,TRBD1,TGTGCCAGCAGCCCGTCCCGGGACAGGGCCCTTGGCACTGGGGCGCAGTATTTT,CASSPSRDRALGTGAQYF
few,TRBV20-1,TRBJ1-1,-,TGCAGTGCTAGGTTTAATATCCCTGAAGCTTTCTTT,CSARFNIPEAFF
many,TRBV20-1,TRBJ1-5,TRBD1,TGCAGTGCCACTACCGGGACAGGGGGTTGGCAGCCCCAGCATTTT,CSATTGTGGWQPQHF
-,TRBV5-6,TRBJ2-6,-,TGTGCCAGCAGCTTGGTTAACTCTGGGGCCAACGTCCTGACTTTC,CASSLVNSGANVLTF
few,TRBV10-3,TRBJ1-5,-,TGTGCCATCAGTGGACCAGGGATTCAGCCCCAGCATTTT,CAISGPGIQPQHF
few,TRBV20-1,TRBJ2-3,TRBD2,TGCAGTGCTAGAGATCTCTTACTAGCGGGAGGGCCTTCACAGTATTTT,CSARDLLLAGGPSQYF